This TCR beta chain appears in the sequencing data of a study of blood T cells in healthy people across ages (dated by TCRdb to about 2015). In the study overall: In model experiments, template switching captured roughly one uniquely barcoded TCR beta cDNA molecule for every two T cells. Four age groups were formed from the donors: young (average 16 years), middle-aged (more than 35), aged (around 62) and long-lived (82). To avoid experimental bias, donors of different ages were randomly spread across the sequencing lanes. To track age-related changes in TCR beta repertoire diversity, the study relied on deep sequencing normalized with unique cDNA molecular identifiers. The study analyzed two additional independent replicas of 1 million unique cDNA reads from the same blood draw for two donors, one aged 18 to 30 and one aged 80 or older. Overall study outcomes, separate from this receptor: Because donor CMV infection status was unknown, age-related changes in expanded clonotypes were potentially confounded. Total diversity estimates from one million sequenced T cells were considered lower bounds and underestimates. Observed TCR beta diversity per million T cells fell roughly linearly with age, and a significant reduction was already apparent by age approximately 41. Bulk unsorted PBMC profiling prevented conclusive comparison of naive and antigen-experienced compartments. Compared with the aged group, more naive CD4+ T cells, fewer expanded clones and increased TCR diversity were shown by the long-lived group, suggesting age selection. A strong correlation was found between observed TCR beta diversity and the percentage of naive T cells measured by flow cytometry.

Library preparation was by 5' RACE. Sequencing instrument: Illumina HiSeq 2500. A second roughly 6 to 12 cycle PCR used a sample-barcoded 5' primer and a J-beta primer mix. A template-switch 5' adaptor carrying 12 random nucleotides introduced a unique molecular identifier onto each TCR beta cDNA molecule. Each sample yielded at least 2.5 million CDR3-containing paired-end reads. First-strand cDNA was synthesized from all RNA with the Mint cDNA synthesis kit, primed by a TRBC-specific oligonucleotide. Following uracil-DNA glycosylase treatment, all cDNA underwent a first 18-cycle PCR with the universal primers M1SS and BC2_uni_R. The paper's data handling went like this. Normalization of each sample was performed by random selection of 1 million high-quality reads, each carrying a distinct molecular identifier. Reads with shared molecular identifiers were discarded instead of being binned into consensus sequences. CDR3 identification, clonotype clustering and error correction used MiTCR with a Q25 quality threshold and the strictest error-elimination algorithm. Lower-bound total TCR beta diversity was estimated with a nonparametric unseen species model using Euler transformation. The public reads were quality trimmed at Q25 with fastp and then assembled into clones with MiXCR by TCRdb, keeping productive beta chains. Rows merge per CDR3 protein into single entries with the most common DNA and genes. TCRdb, not the authors, supplied the V and J calls. Recorded for this sample are 1.5 million to 2 million distinct CDR3 sequences; around 50% of them occurred a single time. The top ten clones comprise roughly 2% of the sample.

Systemically healthy Caucasian individuals from Russia, some 40 in total and aged roughly 6 to 100 years, were included as donors. Each donor gave about 10 milliliters of peripheral blood, drawn into EDTA-treated Vacutainer tubes. PBMCs were isolated by Ficoll-Paque density-gradient centrifugation, with at least 6 million obtained per sample. Total RNA was extracted from PBMCs with Trizol reagent, with at least 5 micrograms obtained per sample. Naive CD45RAhigh/CD27high T cell percentages were measured by flow cytometry on a PBMC aliquot from every donor. Concerning this clonotype: Its binding antigen is unknown. Base qualities are missing; no much larger clone stands one base away.

The TCR comes from a woman aged 40 to 49 in good health. Sequenced: blood.

The sequenced DNA: TGTGCCAGCAGCCTCCAGGACCCACAGCAGTTCTTC. The encoded protein is CASSLQDPQQFF. The rearranged chain carries TRBV7-2 and TRBJ2-1; no D segment can be confidently identified. Taken from cysteine to phenylalanine, the CDR3 has 12 residues. The entry retains the CDR3 DNA only, 36 bases that are in frame from base 1. V is cut by 5 bases and J by 11 bases, and the space between the germline ends is 13 bases. CDR1 SGHTA and CDR2 FQGNSA are derived from the germline V gene.